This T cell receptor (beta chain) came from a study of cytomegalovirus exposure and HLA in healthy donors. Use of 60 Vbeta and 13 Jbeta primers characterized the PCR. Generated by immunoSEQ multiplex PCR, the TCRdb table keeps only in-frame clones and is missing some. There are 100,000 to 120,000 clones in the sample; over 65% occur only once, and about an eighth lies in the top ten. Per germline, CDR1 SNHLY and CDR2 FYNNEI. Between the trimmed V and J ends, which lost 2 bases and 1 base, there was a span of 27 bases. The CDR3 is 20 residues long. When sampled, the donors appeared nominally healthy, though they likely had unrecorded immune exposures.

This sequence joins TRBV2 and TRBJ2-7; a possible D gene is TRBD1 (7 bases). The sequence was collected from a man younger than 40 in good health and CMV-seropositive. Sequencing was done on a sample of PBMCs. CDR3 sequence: CASSEFIGGKGEAGSYEQYF. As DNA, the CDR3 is TGTGCCAGCAGTGAATTTATAGGGGGCAAGGGGGAGGCTGGGTCCTACGAGCAGTACTTC.